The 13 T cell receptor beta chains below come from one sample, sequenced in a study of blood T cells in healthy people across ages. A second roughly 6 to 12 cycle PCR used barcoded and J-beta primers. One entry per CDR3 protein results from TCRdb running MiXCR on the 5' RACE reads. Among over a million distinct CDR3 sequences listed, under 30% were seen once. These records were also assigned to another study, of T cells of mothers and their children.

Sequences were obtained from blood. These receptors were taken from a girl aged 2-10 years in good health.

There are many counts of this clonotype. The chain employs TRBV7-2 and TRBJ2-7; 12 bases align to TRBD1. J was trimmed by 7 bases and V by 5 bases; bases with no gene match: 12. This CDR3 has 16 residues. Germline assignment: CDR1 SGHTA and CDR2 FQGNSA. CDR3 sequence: CASSRTPGQGAKEQYF. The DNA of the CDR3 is TGTGCCAGCAGCCGAACACCGGGACAGGGGGCAAAAGAGCAGTACTTC.

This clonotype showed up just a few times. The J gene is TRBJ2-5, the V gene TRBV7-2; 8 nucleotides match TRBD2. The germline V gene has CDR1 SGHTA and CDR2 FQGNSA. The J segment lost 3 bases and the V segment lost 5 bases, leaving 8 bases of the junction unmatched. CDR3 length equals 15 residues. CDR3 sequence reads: CASSLRPGGKETQYF. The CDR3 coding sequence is TGTGCCAGCAGCCTACGACCGGGGGGGAAAGAGACCCAGTACTTC.

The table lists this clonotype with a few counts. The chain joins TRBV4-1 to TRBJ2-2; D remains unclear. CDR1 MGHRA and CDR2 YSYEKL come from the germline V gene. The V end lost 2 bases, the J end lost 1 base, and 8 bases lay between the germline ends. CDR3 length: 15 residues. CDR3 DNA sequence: TGCGCCAGCAGCCAAACGATTGGGAACACCGGGGAGCTGTTTTTT. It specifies CASSQTIGNTGELFF.

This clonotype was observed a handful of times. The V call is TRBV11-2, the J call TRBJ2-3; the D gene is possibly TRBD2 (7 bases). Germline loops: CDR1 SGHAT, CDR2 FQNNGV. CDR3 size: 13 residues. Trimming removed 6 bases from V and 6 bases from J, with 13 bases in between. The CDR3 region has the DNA TGTGCCAGCAGAAGGGGGGGGCAGGATACGCAGTATTTT. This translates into CASRRGGQDTQYF. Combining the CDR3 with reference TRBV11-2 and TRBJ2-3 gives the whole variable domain EAGVAQSPRYKIIEKRQSVAFWCNPISGHATLYWYQQILGQGPKLLIQFQNNGVVDDSQLPKDRFSAERLKGVDSTLKIQPAKLEDSAVYLCASRRGGQDTQYFGPGTRLTVL.

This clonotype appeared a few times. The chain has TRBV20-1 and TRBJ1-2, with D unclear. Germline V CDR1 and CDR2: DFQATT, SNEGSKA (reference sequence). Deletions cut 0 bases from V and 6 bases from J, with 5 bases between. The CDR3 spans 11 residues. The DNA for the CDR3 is TGCAGTGCTAGAGATCCCGATGGCTACACCTTC. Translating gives CSARDPDGYTF.

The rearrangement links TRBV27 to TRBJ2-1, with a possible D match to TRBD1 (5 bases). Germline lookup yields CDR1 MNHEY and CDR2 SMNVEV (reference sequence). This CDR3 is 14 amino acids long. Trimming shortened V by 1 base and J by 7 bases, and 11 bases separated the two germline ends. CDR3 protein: CASSLYPGQNEQFF. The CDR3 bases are TGTGCCAGCAGTTTATATCCAGGGCAGAATGAGCAGTTCTTC.

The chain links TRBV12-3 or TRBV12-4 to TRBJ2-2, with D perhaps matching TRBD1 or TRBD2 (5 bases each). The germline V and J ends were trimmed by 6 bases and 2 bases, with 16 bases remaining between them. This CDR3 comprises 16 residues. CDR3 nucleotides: TGTGCCAGCAGGGGACGCTCCGAAAAAAACACCGGGGAGCTGTTTTTT. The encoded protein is CASRGRSEKNTGELFF.

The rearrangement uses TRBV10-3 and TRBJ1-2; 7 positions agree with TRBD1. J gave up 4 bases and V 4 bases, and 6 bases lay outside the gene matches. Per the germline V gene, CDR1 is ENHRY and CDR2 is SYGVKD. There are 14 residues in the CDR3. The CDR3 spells CAISVEQGSYGYTF. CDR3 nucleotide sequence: TGTGCCATCAGTGTTGAACAGGGGTCCTATGGCTACACCTTC.

CDR3 in DNA: TGCGCCAGCAGCTTGGCCGTCACGGAGACCCAGTACTTC. It translates to CASSLAVTETQYF. This chain uses TRBV5-1 with TRBJ2-5; D is unresolved. Germline CDR1 is SGHRS and CDR2 is YFSETQ. V shed 0 bases and J shed 5 bases, with 8 bases lying between them. The CDR3 contains 13 residues.

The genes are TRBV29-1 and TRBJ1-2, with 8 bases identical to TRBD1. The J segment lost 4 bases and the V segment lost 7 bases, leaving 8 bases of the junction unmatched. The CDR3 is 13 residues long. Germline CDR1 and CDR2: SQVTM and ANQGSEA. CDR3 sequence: CSAQGAKGYGYTF. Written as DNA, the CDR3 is TGCAGCGCCCAGGGGGCGAAGGGCTATGGCTACACCTTC.

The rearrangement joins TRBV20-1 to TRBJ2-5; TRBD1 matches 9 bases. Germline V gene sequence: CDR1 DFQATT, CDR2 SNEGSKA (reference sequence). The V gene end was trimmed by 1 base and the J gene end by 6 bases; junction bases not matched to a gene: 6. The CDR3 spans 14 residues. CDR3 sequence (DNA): TGCAGTGCTAGAGGGGAGGGGACAGGGAAGACCCAGTACTTC. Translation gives CSARGEGTGKTQYF.

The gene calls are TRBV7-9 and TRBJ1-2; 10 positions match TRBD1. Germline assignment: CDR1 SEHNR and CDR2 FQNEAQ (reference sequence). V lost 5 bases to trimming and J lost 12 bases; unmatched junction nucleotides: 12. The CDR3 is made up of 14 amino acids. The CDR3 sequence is CASSLWDRGAGHTF. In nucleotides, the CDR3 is TGTGCCAGCAGCCTTTGGGACAGGGGCGCAGGCCACACCTTC. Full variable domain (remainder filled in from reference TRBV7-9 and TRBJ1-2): DTGVSQNPRHKITKRGQNVTFRCDPISEHNRLYWYRQTLGQGPEFLTYFQNEAQLEKSRLLSDRFSAERPKGSFSTLEIQRTEQGDSAMYLCASSLWDRGAGHTFGSGTRLTVV.

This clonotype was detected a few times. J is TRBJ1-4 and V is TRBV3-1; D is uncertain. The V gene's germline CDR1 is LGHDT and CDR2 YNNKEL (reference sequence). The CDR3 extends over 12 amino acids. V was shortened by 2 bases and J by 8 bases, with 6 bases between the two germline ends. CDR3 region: CASSQTEEKLFF. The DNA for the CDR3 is TGTGCCAGCAGCCAAACTGAGGAAAAACTGTTTTTT.